This T cell receptor beta chain stems from a study of blood T cells in healthy people across ages. Unmatched junction bases numbered 8, after V lost 2 bases and J lost 3 bases. Looked up from germline, CDR1 is DFQATT and CDR2 is SNEGSKA (reference sequence). The CDR3 consists of 16 residues. For the second PCR, which ran for about 7 to 11 cycles, a sample-barcoded 5' primer and a J-beta primer mix were used. TCRdb reprocessed the 5' RACE reads with MiXCR, giving one entry per CDR3 protein. The data show 1.5 million to 1.8 million distinct CDR3 sequences, roughly two fifths seen once. This clonotype has a single count.

The sequence was collected from a woman under 30 in good health. Sequenced: blood. V is TRBV20-1 and J is TRBJ2-7, with 12 nucleotides matching TRBD2. The CDR3 reads CSARRLAGGTLYEQYF. CDR3 sequence (DNA): TGCAGTGCTAGACGGCTAGCGGGGGGGACCCTCTACGAGCAGTACTTC.